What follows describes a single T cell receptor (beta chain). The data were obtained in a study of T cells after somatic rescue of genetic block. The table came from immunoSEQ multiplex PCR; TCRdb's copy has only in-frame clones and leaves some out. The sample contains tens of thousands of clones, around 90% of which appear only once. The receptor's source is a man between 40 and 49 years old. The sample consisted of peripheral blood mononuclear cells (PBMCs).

CDR3 coding DNA: TGTGCCAGCAGTTTATTGGGGGGCGAGAACACTGAAGCTTTCTTT. This gives the protein CASSLLGGENTEAFF. The chain joins TRBV28 to TRBJ1-1, with D possibly TRBD1 on 6 matching bases. The V end was cut by 1 base, the J end by 1 base, with 10 bases between. CDR1 is MDHEN, CDR2 SYDVKM, per germline. CDR3 length: 15 residues.